This TCR beta chain was profiled in a study of blood T cell repertoires in COVID-19. This clone was seen once. The germline V gene has CDR1 MDHEN and CDR2 SYDVKM. The ends lost 1 base at V and 3 bases at J; junction bases unmatched: 3. The CDR3 sequence is 15 residues long. All enrollees were about 18 to 100 years old and from about 25 US areas. The authors' processing: The assay estimated nucleated cells by amplifying reference gene primers. Produced via immunoSEQ multiplex PCR; TCRdb's table is partial and in-frame only. D and trimming were read from the DNA, whereas the V and J calls and clone size are those reported in that table. The table has about 200,000 clones, around 81% seen once.

The sequence came from a woman between 50 and 59 years old with acute COVID-19. Sequencing was done on a sample of PBMCs or T cells enriched from blood (not recorded which). V gene TRBV28 combines with J gene TRBJ2-3; the match to TRBD1 covers 8 bases. The CDR3 here is CASSLSGQVTDTQYF. CDR3 bases: TGTGCCAGCAGTTTATCGGGACAGGTAACAGATACGCAGTATTTT.